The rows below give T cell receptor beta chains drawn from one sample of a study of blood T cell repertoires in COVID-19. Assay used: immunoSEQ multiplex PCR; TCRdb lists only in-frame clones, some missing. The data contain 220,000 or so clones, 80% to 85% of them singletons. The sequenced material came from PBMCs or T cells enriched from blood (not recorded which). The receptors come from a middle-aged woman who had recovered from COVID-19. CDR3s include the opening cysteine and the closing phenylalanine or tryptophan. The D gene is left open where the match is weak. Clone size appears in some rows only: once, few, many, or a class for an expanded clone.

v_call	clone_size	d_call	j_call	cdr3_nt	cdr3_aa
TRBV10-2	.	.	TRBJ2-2	TGCGCCAGCAGTGACTATAGAACGGGAGTGGAGGCCGGGGAGCTGTTTTTT	CASSDYRTGVEAGELFF
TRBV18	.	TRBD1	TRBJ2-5	TGTGCCAGCTCACTACGGACAGGGCAAGAGACCCAGTACTTC	CASSLRTGQETQYF
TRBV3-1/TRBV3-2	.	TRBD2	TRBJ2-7	TGTGCCAGCAGCCAAGGACTAGCGGGAATCTACGAGCAGTACTTC	CASSQGLAGIYEQYF
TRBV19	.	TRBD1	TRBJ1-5	TGTGCCAGTAGTGCCCACCGGGACAGATCTTATAGCAATCAGCCCCAGCATTTT	CASSAHRDRSYSNQPQHF
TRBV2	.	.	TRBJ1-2	TGTGCCAGCAGTGGGAGCCCTCTTTGGGGCTACACCTTC	CASSGSPLWGYTF
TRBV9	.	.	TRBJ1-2	TGTGCCAGCAGCACCGACAGAGACCTCTACACCTTC	CASSTDRDLYTF
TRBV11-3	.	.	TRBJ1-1	TGTGCCAGCAGCTTGACAAACACTGAAGCTTTCTTT	CASSLTNTEAFF
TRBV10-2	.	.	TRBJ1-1	TGCGCCAGCAGTTTGGGAGGGCTGAACACTGAAGCTTTCTTT	CASSLGGLNTEAFF
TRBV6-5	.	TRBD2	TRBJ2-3	TGTGCCAGCAGTTCCCTCTCGCGGGAGGGTAAGGGTACGCAGTATTTT	CASSSLSREGKGTQYF
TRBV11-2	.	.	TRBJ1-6	TGTGCCAGCAGCGGTGGAGGTGGTAGGTGGGCTTCACCCCTCCACTTT	CASSGGGGRWASPLHF
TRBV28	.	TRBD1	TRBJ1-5	TGTGCCAGCAGTCTGACAGGGTATCCCCCAAATCAGCCCCAGCATTTT	CASSLTGYPPNQPQHF
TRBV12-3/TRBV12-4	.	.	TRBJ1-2	TGTGCCAGCAGTACAGGGAAGGATGGCTACACCTTC	CASSTGKDGYTF
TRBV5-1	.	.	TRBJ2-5	TGCGCCAGCAGCTTGGGGGAGGTAGAGACCCAGTACTTC	CASSLGEVETQYF
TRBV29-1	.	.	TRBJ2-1	TGCAGCGTGGACATAGGGGGCCTGGAACTAGCTACTGAGCAGTTCTTC	CSVDIGGLELATEQFF
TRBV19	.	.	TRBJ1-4	TGTGCCAGTAGTATTTCCCGGTATAATGAAAAACTGTTTTTT	CASSISRYNEKLFF
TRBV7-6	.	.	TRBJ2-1	TGTGTCAGCAGCTTAGGACAAACTGGGGAGCAGTTCTTC	CVSSLGQTGEQFF
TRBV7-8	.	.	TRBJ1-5	TGTGCCAGCAGCTTAGTGCGGTTGGGTGCGGGTCAGCCCCAGCATTTT	CASSLVRLGAGQPQHF
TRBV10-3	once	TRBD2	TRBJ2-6	TGTGCCAGCCGGGGGGAACTCGGTACTGGGGCCAACGTCCTGACTTTC	CASRGELGTGANVLTF
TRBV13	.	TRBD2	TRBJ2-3	TGTGCCAGCAGCAGCATTAGCGGGACTAGCACAGATACGCAGTATTTT	CASSSISGTSTDTQYF
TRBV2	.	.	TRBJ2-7	TGTGCCAGCAGTGTTTCAGTCGTCAGCTCCTACGAGCAGTACTTC	CASSVSVVSSYEQYF
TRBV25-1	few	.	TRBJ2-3	TGTGCCAGCAGTGGATCGAGAGATACGCAGTATTTT	CASSGSRDTQYF
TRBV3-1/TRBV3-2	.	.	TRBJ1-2	TGTGCCAGCAGCCCGGCCGGGAAGAGCTATGGCTACACCTTC	CASSPAGKSYGYTF
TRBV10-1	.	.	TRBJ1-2	TGCGCCAGCAGTGAGGCGGGGAACTATGGCTACACCTTC	CASSEAGNYGYTF
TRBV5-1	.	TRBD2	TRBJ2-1	TGCGCCAGCAGCTCTTCACTTAGACTAGCGGGAGCTGAGCAGTTCTTC	CASSSSLRLAGAEQFF
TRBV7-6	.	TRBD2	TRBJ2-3	TGTGCCAGCAGCTTGGACCGCCGGACTAGCGGGAGATATACGCAGTATTTT	CASSLDRRTSGRYTQYF
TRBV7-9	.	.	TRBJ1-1	TGTGCCAGCAGTTCCCTCCAGGGGAACACTGAAGCTTTCTTT	CASSSLQGNTEAFF
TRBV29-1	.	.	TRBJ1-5	TGCAGCGTTGTTTTGGCAGGCCCCAATCAGCCCCAGCATTTT	CSVVLAGPNQPQHF
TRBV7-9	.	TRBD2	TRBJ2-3	TGTGCCAGCAGCACCCTAGCGGGAGACGCAGATACGCAGTATTTT	CASSTLAGDADTQYF
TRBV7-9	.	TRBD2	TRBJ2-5	TGTGCCAGCAGTCGAATAGCGGGAGCGTCCCAGTACTTC	CASSRIAGASQYF
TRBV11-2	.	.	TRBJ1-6	TGTGCCAGCAGCTTAGGTTGGGCAAGATATAATTCACCCCTCCACTTT	CASSLGWARYNSPLHF
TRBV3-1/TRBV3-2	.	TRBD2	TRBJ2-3	TGTGCCAGCAGCCAAGGACTAGCGGAAACAGATACGCAGTATTTT	CASSQGLAETDTQYF
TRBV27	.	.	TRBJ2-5	TGTGCCAGCAGTTTTGGGCCAGGGCCCCAAGAGACCCAGTACTTC	CASSFGPGPQETQYF
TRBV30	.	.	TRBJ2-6	TGTGCCTGGAGGAAACAGAGCTCTGGGGCCAACGTCCTGACTTTC	CAWRKQSSGANVLTF
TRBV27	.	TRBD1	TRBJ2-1	TGTGCCAGCAGCCCCCCGGGACAGGTGAACAATGAGCAGTTCTTC	CASSPPGQVNNEQFF
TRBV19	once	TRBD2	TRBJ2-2	TGTGCCAGTAGTATCCCGAGCCGCGGGAGGCCGGGGGAGCTGTTTTTT	CASSIPSRGRPGELFF
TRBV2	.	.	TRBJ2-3	TGTGCCAGCAGAGATGGACTGACTAGAACGCAGTATTTT	CASRDGLTRTQYF
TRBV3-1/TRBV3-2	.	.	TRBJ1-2	TGTGCCAGCAGCCAAGATTGGACACCCTATGGCTACACCTTC	CASSQDWTPYGYTF
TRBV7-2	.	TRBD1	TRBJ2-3	TGTGCCAGCAGCACCGGACAGGTGGGGACAGATACGCAGTATTTT	CASSTGQVGTDTQYF
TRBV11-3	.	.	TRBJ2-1	TGTGCCAGCAGCCCTCGAGCGCGGAGAATTGGTGAGCAGTTCTTC	CASSPRARRIGEQFF
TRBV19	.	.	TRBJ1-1	TGTGCCAGTAGTATAGATTATCTCGAGGGAGGCGAAGCTTTCTTT	CASSIDYLEGGEAFF
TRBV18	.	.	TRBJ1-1	TGTGCCAGCTCACCCAACCCTACGATCACTGAAGCTTTCTTT	CASSPNPTITEAFF
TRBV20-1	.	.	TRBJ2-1	TGCAGTGCTAGTAGAGGCCAACACTCCTACAATGAGCAGTTCTTC	CSASRGQHSYNEQFF
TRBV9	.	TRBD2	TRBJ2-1	TGTGCCAGCAGCCCCCGCACTAGCGCTAACAATGAGCAGTTCTTC	CASSPRTSANNEQFF
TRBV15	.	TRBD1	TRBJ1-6	TGTGCCACCAGCCGGACAGGGGAAAATTCACCCCTCCACTTT	CATSRTGENSPLHF
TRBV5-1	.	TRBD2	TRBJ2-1	TGCGCCAGCAGCAAGACTAGCGGGAGCCACAATGAGCAGTTCTTC	CASSKTSGSHNEQFF
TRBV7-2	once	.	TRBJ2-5	TGTGCCAGCAGCCGTACTCTCGCGGCAGAAGAGACCCAGTACTTC	CASSRTLAAEETQYF
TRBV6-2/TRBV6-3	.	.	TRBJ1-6	TGTGCCAGCAGTTACGGCTCGCAGCCCCTGAGGTCACCCCTCCACTTT	CASSYGSQPLRSPLHF
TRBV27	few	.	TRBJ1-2	TGTGCCAGCAGTTTCGCGGCGCCTCGCGGCTACACCTTC	CASSFAAPRGYTF
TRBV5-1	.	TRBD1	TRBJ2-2	TGCGCCAGCAGCTTGGTCCGGGACAGGGGCTCCTTAGGGACCGGGGAGCTGTTTTTT	CASSLVRDRGSLGTGELFF
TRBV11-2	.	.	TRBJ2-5	TGTGCCAGCAGCTTATTAGCGGCCAGGGGGGAGACCCAGTACTTC	CASSLLAARGETQYF
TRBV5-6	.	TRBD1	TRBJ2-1	TGTGCCAGCAGCGGACGTGAGGGGGCCCATGAGCAGTTCTTC	CASSGREGAHEQFF
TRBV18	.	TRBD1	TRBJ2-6	TGTGCCAGCTCAAAGACAGGGGCCTCTGGGGCCAACGTCCTGACTTTC	CASSKTGASGANVLTF